The entry below gives a single T cell receptor beta chain sequence along with its context. Clones were read by immunoSEQ multiplex PCR, and TCRdb kept only the in-frame ones, dropping some. The sample records 100,000 to 150,000 clones, 87% being singletons. This specimen comes from a study of control samples from healthy donors and cancer patients. The CDR3 runs to 13 residues. CDR1 SGHNT and CDR2 YYREEE come from the germline V gene (reference sequence). V was clipped by 4 bases and J by 2 bases, with 9 bases between them. Material for sequencing was blood. The TCR sequence derives from a man aged 60 to 75 in good health. The J gene is TRBJ1-1, the V gene TRBV5-4, with D perhaps TRBD1 (6 bases). The CDR3 is CASSVRGNTEAFF. CDR3 in DNA: TGTGCCAGCAGCGTCAGGGGAAACACTGAAGCTTTCTTT.